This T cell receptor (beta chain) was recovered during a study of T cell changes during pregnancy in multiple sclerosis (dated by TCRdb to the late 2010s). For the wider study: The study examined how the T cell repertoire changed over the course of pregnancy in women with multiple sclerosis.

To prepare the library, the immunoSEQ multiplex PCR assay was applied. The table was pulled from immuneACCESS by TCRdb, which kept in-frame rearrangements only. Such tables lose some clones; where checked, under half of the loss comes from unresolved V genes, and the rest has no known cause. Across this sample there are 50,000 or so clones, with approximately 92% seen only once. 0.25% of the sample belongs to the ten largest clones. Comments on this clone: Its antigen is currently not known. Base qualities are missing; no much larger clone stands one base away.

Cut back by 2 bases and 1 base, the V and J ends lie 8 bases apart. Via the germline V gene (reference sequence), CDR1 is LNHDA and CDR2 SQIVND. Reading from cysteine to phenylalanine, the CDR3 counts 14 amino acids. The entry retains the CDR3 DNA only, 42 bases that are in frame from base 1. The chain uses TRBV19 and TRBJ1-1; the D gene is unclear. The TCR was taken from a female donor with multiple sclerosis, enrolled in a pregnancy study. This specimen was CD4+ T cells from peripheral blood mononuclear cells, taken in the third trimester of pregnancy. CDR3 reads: CASSIPWRNTEAFF. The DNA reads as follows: TGTGCCAGTAGTATACCCTGGAGGAACACTGAAGCTTTCTTT.